The clone carrying this T cell receptor (beta chain) appeared a few times. Each CDR3 protein gets one entry after TCRdb re-called the RT-PCR reads with MiXCR. The sample has approximately 720,000 distinct CDR3 sequences, approximately 15% seen once; the top ten hold about 3.9%. The TCR comes from a female donor in good health, serving as a healthy control. Sequencing input: memory CD4+ T cells from blood.

In DNA form, the CDR3 reads TGTGCCAGCATCTCCCCAGGGGGCTTGTATGGCTACACCTTC. Translating it yields CASISPGGLYGYTF. The chain joins TRBV28 to TRBJ1-2, with TRBD1 matching 8 bases. Losses at the gene ends were 7 bases for V and 5 bases for J; bases not matched to a gene: 9. CDR1 is MDHEN and CDR2 is SYDVKM in the germline V gene. This CDR3 spans 14 amino acids.